The rows below give T cell receptor beta chains drawn from one sample of a study of T cell responses to AZD1222 COVID-19 vaccine. Assay used: immunoSEQ multiplex PCR; TCRdb lists only in-frame clones, some missing. The sample contains roughly 28,000 clones, under 90% of which appear only once. The sample here was peripheral blood, taken on day 0 of AZD1222 vaccination. The source is an adult in good health. Each CDR3 is given with its conserved first and last residue. Fields, in order: D gene, V gene, J gene, clone size, CDR3 length, CDR3 protein, CDR3 DNA. The D gene is left open where the match is weak. Clone sizes are given selectively: once, few, many, or a class where the clone is expanded.

>.|TRBV5-1|TRBJ2-7|.|14
CASSFRGGSYEQYF
TGCGCCAGCAGCTTTCGGGGCGGGTCATACGAGCAGTACTTC
>TRBD2|TRBV4-2|TRBJ2-3|.|15
CASSQASGHPDTQYF
TGTGCCAGCAGCCAAGCTAGCGGGCACCCAGATACGCAGTATTTT
>.|TRBV2|TRBJ1-5|.|13
CASSGNIQGTQHF
TGTGCCAGCAGTGGCAATATACAGGGAACCCAGCATTTT
>TRBD1|TRBV6-2/TRBV6-3|TRBJ1-1|.|17
CASSYMGQGKGNTEAFF
TGTGCCAGCAGTTATATGGGACAGGGTAAAGGAAACACTGAAGCTTTCTTT
>.|TRBV7-9|TRBJ2-5|.|14
CASSLASGWETQYF
TGTGCCAGCAGCCTTGCAAGCGGTTGGGAGACCCAGTACTTC
>.|TRBV19|TRBJ2-7|.|15
CASSVVGDSSYEQYF
TGTGCCAGTAGTGTCGTTGGGGATTCCTCCTACGAGCAGTACTTC
>TRBD1|TRBV5-4|TRBJ1-6|.|18
CASSLPTGADPYNSPLHF
TGTGCCAGCAGCTTACCGACAGGGGCTGACCCCTATAATTCACCCCTCCACTTT
>.|TRBV6-5|TRBJ1-1|.|12
CASSPSGIEAFF
TGTGCCAGCAGTCCTTCCGGGATTGAAGCTTTCTTT
>TRBD2|TRBV4-1|TRBJ2-2|.|16
CASSAPSGRVGGELFF
TGCGCCAGCAGCGCCCCCAGCGGGAGGGTTGGCGGGGAGCTGTTTTTT
>.|TRBV18|TRBJ1-2|.|15
CASSPKPEAHYGYTF
TGTGCCAGCTCACCTAAACCTGAAGCCCACTATGGCTACACCTTC
>.|TRBV6-2/TRBV6-3|TRBJ1-1|.|16
CASSDLGGAMNTEAFF
TGTGCCAGCAGTGACCTGGGGGGGGCTATGAACACTGAAGCTTTCTTT
>TRBD1|TRBV12-3/TRBV12-4|TRBJ1-1|few|13
CASSSRGGTEAFF
TGTGCCAGCAGTTCCAGGGGGGGAACTGAAGCTTTCTTT
>.|TRBV7-2|TRBJ1-6|.|16
CASSPRRSSYNSPLHF
TGTGCCAGCAGCCCCAGGCGTAGCTCCTATAATTCACCCCTCCACTTT
>.|TRBV19|TRBJ2-1|.|14
CASSPARTYNEQFF
TGTGCCAGTAGCCCCGCCCGAACCTACAATGAGCAGTTCTTC
>.|TRBV20-1|TRBJ1-1|.|11
CSARRNTEAFF
TGCAGTGCCCGGAGAAACACTGAAGCTTTCTTT
>.|TRBV5-1|TRBJ2-1|.|15
CASSPRAVLDNEQFF
TGCGCCAGCAGCCCCCGAGCGGTACTAGACAATGAGCAGTTCTTC
>.|TRBV7-8|TRBJ2-5|.|16
CASSLVAGKGGETQYF
TGTGCCAGCAGCTTAGTGGCAGGGAAGGGGGGGGAGACCCAGTACTTC
>.|TRBV9|TRBJ2-7|.|16
CASSVAPASASYEQYF
TGTGCCAGCAGCGTAGCACCGGCTAGCGCTTCCTACGAGCAGTACTTC
>.|TRBV12-5|TRBJ1-5|.|15
CASGRRDEQDQPQHF
TGTGCTAGTGGTCGACGGGACGAACAGGATCAGCCCCAGCATTTT
>TRBD1|TRBV4-3|TRBJ2-3|.|16
CASSQDPGQDMGTQYF
TGCGCCAGCAGCCAAGATCCGGGACAGGATATGGGTACGCAGTATTTT
>.|TRBV2|TRBJ1-5|.|14
CASSDLQGNQPQHF
TGTGCCAGCAGTGATCTGCAAGGTAATCAGCCCCAGCATTTT
>.|TRBV15|TRBJ2-7|few|14
CATSRDGFSYEQYF
TGTGCCACCAGCAGAGATGGATTCTCCTACGAGCAGTACTTC
>.|TRBV29-1|TRBJ2-5|.|11
CSVGEGGTQYF
TGCAGCGTTGGGGAGGGGGGGACCCAGTACTTC
>.|TRBV28|TRBJ2-7|.|14
CASLGGGTSYEQYF
TGTGCCAGCTTGGGTGGGGGGACCTCCTACGAGCAGTACTTC
>TRBD1|TRBV30|TRBJ1-2|.|12
CAWTGGWYGYTF
TGTGCCTGGACAGGGGGCTGGTATGGCTACACCTTC
>TRBD1|TRBV7-8|TRBJ1-1|.|15
CASSPGTGGIAEAFF
TGTGCCAGCAGCCCCGGGACAGGGGGAATCGCTGAAGCTTTCTTT
>.|TRBV29-1|TRBJ2-2|.|12
CSVERGTGELFF
TGCAGCGTTGAACGTGGGACCGGGGAGCTGTTTTTT
>.|TRBV3-1/TRBV3-2|TRBJ2-7|.|12
CASSLSSYEQYF
TGTGCCAGCAGCCTCAGCTCCTACGAGCAGTACTTC
>TRBD2|TRBV27|TRBJ2-1|.|14
CASSAGGPYNEQFF
TGTGCCAGCTCGGCGGGAGGGCCCTACAATGAGCAGTTCTTC
>.|TRBV23-1|TRBJ1-6|.|16
CASSQLAGADNSPLHF
TGCGCCAGCAGTCAATTGGCGGGGGCAGATAATTCACCCCTCCACTTT
>TRBD1|TRBV23-1|TRBJ2-7|.|13
CASSQDRANEQYF
TGCGCCAGCAGTCAAGACAGGGCCAACGAGCAGTACTTC
>.|TRBV12-5|TRBJ1-6|.|15
CASGLESTYNSPLHF
TGTGCTAGTGGTTTGGAGTCAACCTATAATTCACCCCTCCACTTT